This TCR beta chain is from a study of CD8+ T cells in alopecia areata. The germline gives CDR1 SNHLY, CDR2 FYNNEI. The CDR3 runs 15 residues. Trimming removed 3 bases from V and 3 bases from J, with 14 bases in between. Investigators isolated RNA and reverse transcribed it into cDNA to act as the sequencing template. Using immunoSEQ multiplex PCR, the repertoire was profiled, and TCRdb retains in-frame clones only, with some absent. This table has around 150,000 clones, less than 75% appearing once. The sequenced sample consisted of CD8+ T cells sorted from blood. The TCR comes from a human donor in good health. This chain connects TRBV2 to TRBJ1-2; D remains ambiguous. The CDR3 nucleotides are TGTGCCAGCAGTGACTTTGCGGGCACCGACTATGGCTACACCTTC. This gives the protein CASSDFAGTDYGYTF. The full variable domain, rest sourced from reference TRBV2 and TRBJ1-2, is EPEVTQTPSHQVTQMGQEVILRCVPISNHLYFYWYRQILGQKVEFLVSFYNNEISEKSEIFDDQFSVERPDGSNFTLKIRSTKLEDSAMYFCASSDFAGTDYGYTFGSGTRLTVV.